This is a list of T cell receptor beta chains from one sample in a study of shared clonotypes between healthy human individuals. Sequencing was performed with immunoSEQ multiplex PCR; in TCRdb, only in-frame clones are kept and a portion is missing. The table includes roughly 2.6 million clones, more than 90% detected once. Sample: naive CD4+ T cells sorted from blood. These receptors originate from a man between 18 and 35 years old in good health. Each CDR3 is given with its conserved first and last residue. D genes are given only for firm matches. Part of the rows lack a size; the others show once, few, many or a class for expanded clones.

DNA,CDR3,size,V,J,D
TGTGCCAGCAGCTTTGAAGGGAACTATGGCTACACCTTC,CASSFEGNYGYTF,-,TRBV7-9,TRBJ1-2,-
TGTGCCAGCAAAGGGACAGGGAAAACTGAAGCTTTCTTT,CASKGTGKTEAFF,-,TRBV6-5,TRBJ1-1,TRBD1
TGCGCCAGCAGCTTGTCGACTGCGAACACCGGGGAGCTGTTTTTT,CASSLSTANTGELFF,-,TRBV5-1,TRBJ2-2,-
TGTGCCAGCAGTGCGGGACAGTATTCCTACGAGCAGTACTTC,CASSAGQYSYEQYF,-,TRBV6-5,TRBJ2-7,-
TGCAGCGTTGCTAGGGCATTAACAGATACGCAGTATTTT,CSVARALTDTQYF,-,TRBV29-1,TRBJ2-3,-
TGTGCCAGCAGTTCCTCCGGGACAACTCACTATGGCTACACCTTC,CASSSSGTTHYGYTF,-,TRBV6-5,TRBJ1-2,-
TGTGCCAGCTCAGCGGACACCTCTGGAAACACCATATATTTT,CASSADTSGNTIYF,-,TRBV18,TRBJ1-3,-
TGTGCCAGCAGTGAAGGGGACAGAGGGACAGATACGCAGTATTTT,CASSEGDRGTDTQYF,-,TRBV25-1,TRBJ2-3,TRBD1
TGTGCCAGCAGCCCCGAAGGTAGGGGAGGAGATACGCAGTATTTT,CASSPEGRGGDTQYF,-,TRBV11-2,TRBJ2-3,-
TGTGCCAGCTCACGCGAGCAGGGTACTGAGCAGTTCTTC,CASSREQGTEQFF,-,TRBV18,TRBJ2-1,-
TGTGCCAGTAACGACTACAGCGGAACCTACGAGCAGTACTTC,CASNDYSGTYEQYF,-,TRBV2,TRBJ2-7,-
TGTGCCTGGAGTGACGGGACAGGGCGGCAGCCCCAGCATTTT,CAWSDGTGRQPQHF,few,TRBV30,TRBJ1-5,TRBD1
TGTGCCAGCAGTGTCCATTTTTTGGGGTTCTCCTACGAGCAGTACTTC,CASSVHFLGFSYEQYF,-,TRBV6-1,TRBJ2-7,-
TGTGCCAGCTCACAAGGGACAGGGACATACGAGCAGTACTTC,CASSQGTGTYEQYF,-,TRBV18,TRBJ2-7,TRBD1
TGCAGCGTTGCAAGTAACCCCTACGAGCAGTACTTC,CSVASNPYEQYF,-,TRBV29-1,TRBJ2-7,-
TGTGCCAGCAGTTATAAACCTTCCCCCTCGGAGCAGTACTTC,CASSYKPSPSEQYF,-,TRBV6-5,TRBJ2-7,-
TGTGCCAGCAGCGGAAACATAAACACTGAAGCTTTCTTT,CASSGNINTEAFF,-,TRBV9,TRBJ1-1,-
TGTGCCAGCAGGATGCAGGGGTGGCAGTACTTC,CASRMQGWQYF,-,TRBV6-6,TRBJ2-7,-
TGTGCCACCAGACAAACCGGGACAGGGGGTACGAAGACCCAGTACTTC,CATRQTGTGGTKTQYF,-,TRBV28,TRBJ2-5,TRBD1
TGTGCCATCAGTGAGCCAGGGACTAGGTCGCAGTTCTTC,CAISEPGTRSQFF,-,TRBV10-3,TRBJ2-1,TRBD2
TGTGCCAGCAGTTTGGGAGGTCGGGGGGCGAGCGAAGCTTTCTTT,CASSLGGRGASEAFF,-,TRBV28,TRBJ1-1,-
TGTGCCAGCGGCGTAGGGGACGGGGAGCTGTTTTTT,CASGVGDGELFF,-,TRBV6-1,TRBJ2-2,-
TGCGCCAGCAGCCCAGGTGGGGCCCGACAAGAGACCCAGTACTTC,CASSPGGARQETQYF,-,TRBV5-1,TRBJ2-5,-
TGCGCCAGCAGCTTCGGGGTCTTAGGGTCACCCCTCCACTTT,CASSFGVLGSPLHF,-,TRBV5-1,TRBJ1-6,-
TGCGCCAGCAGCCAATCGACAAGCTCCTACGAGCAGTACTTC,CASSQSTSSYEQYF,once,TRBV5-1,TRBJ2-7,-
TGTGCCAGCAGCTCACAGGGCGGGGGGGCTGAAGCTTTCTTT,CASSSQGGGAEAFF,-,TRBV11-2,TRBJ1-1,-
TGTGCCACCAGCAGTGGACAGGGGGCCAACGTCCTGACTTTC,CATSSGQGANVLTF,once,TRBV15,TRBJ2-6,-
TGTGCCAGCAGTTACCGGGACAGGGGCGACGAGCAGTACTTC,CASSYRDRGDEQYF,-,TRBV6-6,TRBJ2-7,TRBD1